The source of this TCR beta chain is a study of vaccination and CD4 T cells after COVID-19. Study-wide background: Participants received two doses of either BNT162b2 or mRNA-1273 vaccine.

The study, taken as a whole, reports: Median counts of SARS-CoV-2-reactive clonotypes increased from roughly 21 to 40; this difference was not significant.

Specified treatment: approximately 9-day PBMC culture with coronavirus spike peptide pools or control peptides (ViraFEST assay). During the years 2011-2018, before the COVID-19 pandemic, the unexposed donor's CD4+ T cells were collected. This clonotype was counted between two and nine times. Its antigen is still unknown. With 8 bases removed from V and 0 bases from J, the gap between germline ends came to 11 bases. CDR1 MNHNS and CDR2 SASEGT come from the germline V gene. This CDR3 is 14 amino acids long. Cultured CD4+ T-cell DNA underwent Oncomine TCR Beta short-read sequencing. Genomic DNA was isolated from cultured CD4+ T cells. From the PCR reads, TCRdb called clonotypes with MiXCR, one entry per CDR3 protein. The sample contains some 10,000 distinct CDR3 sequences, roughly 30% of which appear only once.

This TCR was sampled from a human donor in good health. The V gene is TRBV6-1, the J gene TRBJ1-5; D gene unclear. Sequenced material: CD4+ T cells from blood, cultured in vitro. The CDR3 protein is CASGEGGSNQPQHF. The CDR3 DNA is TGTGCCAGCGGGGAGGGAGGTAGCAATCAGCCCCAGCATTTT.